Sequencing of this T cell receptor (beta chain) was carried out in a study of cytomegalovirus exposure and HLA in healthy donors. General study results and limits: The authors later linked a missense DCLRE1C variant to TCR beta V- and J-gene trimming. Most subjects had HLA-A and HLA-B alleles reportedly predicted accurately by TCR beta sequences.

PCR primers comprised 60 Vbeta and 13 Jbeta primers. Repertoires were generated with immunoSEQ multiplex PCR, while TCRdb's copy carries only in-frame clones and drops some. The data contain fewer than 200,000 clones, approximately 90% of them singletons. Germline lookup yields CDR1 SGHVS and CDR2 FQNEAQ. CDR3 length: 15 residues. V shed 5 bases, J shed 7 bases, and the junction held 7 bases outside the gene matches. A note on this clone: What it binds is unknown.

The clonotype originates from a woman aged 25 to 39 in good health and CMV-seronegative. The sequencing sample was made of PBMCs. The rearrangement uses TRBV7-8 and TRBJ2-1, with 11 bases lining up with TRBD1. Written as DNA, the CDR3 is TGTGCCAGCAGCATACCCGGGACAGGGGGGAATGAGCAGTTCTTC. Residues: CASSIPGTGGNEQFF.